This T cell receptor (beta chain) comes out of a study of CD8+ T cells in alopecia areata. Trimming cost V 6 bases and J 4 bases, with 15 bases left between them. The CDR3 spans 14 residues. CDR1 and CDR2 (germline): PRHDT, FYEKMQ (reference sequence). Extracted RNA was reverse transcribed into cDNA, the sequencing template. Profiling relied on immunoSEQ multiplex PCR, and the TCRdb table lists in-frame clones only, not all of them. The sample consists of 100,000 to 150,000 clones, about 47% of them appearing once. The specimen was CD8+ T cells sorted from blood, collected at week 0. This chain links TRBV13 with TRBJ2-5; D perhaps matches TRBD2 (6 bases). This sequence was found in a human donor with alopecia areata. The CDR3, as DNA: TGTGCCAGCAGTTCTGGGACTGGGGTAGAGACCCAGTACTTC. Protein: CASSSGTGVETQYF.